Shown below are 21 T cell receptor beta chains from a single sample sequenced in a study of cytomegalovirus exposure and HLA in healthy donors. Amplification used 60 Vbeta primers and 13 Jbeta primers. The method was immunoSEQ multiplex PCR; TCRdb's version includes in-frame clones alone and lacks a portion of them. This table holds 150,000 to 200,000 clones, about 82% found once. Source material: PBMCs. These receptor sequences come from a woman in her forties or fifties in good health and CMV-seropositive.

The chain joins TRBV5-1 to TRBJ1-2, with D hard to call. Germline values: CDR1 SGHRS, CDR2 YFSETQ. Trimming took 4 bases from V and 5 from J, leaving 12 bases between them. The CDR3 consists of 13 residues. CDR3 residues: CASSAEDGYGYTF. The CDR3 DNA follows: TGCGCCAGCAGCGCGGAGGACGGTTATGGCTACACCTTC. Full variable domain (remainder filled in from reference TRBV5-1 and TRBJ1-2): KAGVTQTPRYLIKTRGQQVTLSCSPISGHRSVSWYQQTPGQGLQFLFEYFSETQRNKGNFPGRFSGRQFSNSRSEMNVSTLELGDSALYLCASSAEDGYGYTFGSGTRLTVV.

This clone has only a few counts. The chain employs TRBV5-5 and TRBJ2-7; no firm D call. This CDR3 is built from 14 residues. Trimming left V 4 bases short and J 2 bases short, with 13 bases between. Germline lookup yields CDR1 SGHKS and CDR2 YYEKEE (reference sequence). The CDR3 reads CASSLTGPPYEQYF. CDR3 nucleotides: TGTGCCAGCAGCCTAACTGGGCCCCCCTACGAGCAGTACTTC.

The sample holds a few counts of this clone. The chain has TRBV5-1 and TRBJ1-1; possibly TRBD1 for D (6 bases). Deletions cut 4 bases from V and 5 bases from J, with 18 bases between. CDR1 is SGHRS and CDR2 is YFSETQ in the germline V gene. This CDR3 has 15 residues. CDR3 DNA sequence: TGCGCCAGCAGCGCCGGGGTGGGGGGGCAAACTGAAGCTTTCTTT. Translation gives CASSAGVGGQTEAFF.

This sequence joins TRBV14 and TRBJ2-5, with D possibly TRBD2 on 5 matching bases. Germline values: CDR1 SGHDN, CDR2 FVKESK. This CDR3 comprises 14 residues. V gave up 4 bases and J gave up 5 bases, with 14 bases separating them. DNA for the CDR3: TGTGCCAGCAGCCGTAGGCTAGCTGGTGAGACCCAGTACTTC. Encoded protein: CASSRRLAGETQYF.

The chain recombines TRBV28 with TRBJ1-2, with TRBD1 matching over 10 bases. Germline V gives CDR1 MDHEN, CDR2 SYDVKM. The ends lost 5 bases at V and 4 bases at J; junction bases unmatched: 7. The CDR3 length is 15 residues. Here the CDR3 reads CASSDRQGAIYGYTF. The CDR3 nucleotides read TGTGCCAGCAGTGATAGACAGGGGGCTATCTATGGCTACACCTTC.

The rearrangement uses TRBV9 and TRBJ2-5; TRBD1 aligns across 7 bases. The germline CDR1 and CDR2 sequences are SGDLS and YYNGEE. The trim removed 2 bases at V and 7 bases at J, leaving 8 bases unmatched. The CDR3 is 14 amino acids. The CDR3, as DNA: TGTGCCAGCAGCGTCCGGGACAGTTCTATGACCCAGTACTTC. It yields the protein CASSVRDSSMTQYF.

The gene calls are TRBV6-4 and TRBJ2-5, with 7 bases lining up with TRBD2. The last part of the DNA fits TRBJ2-7 better; the J call may be wrong. This CDR3 comprises 14 residues. Germline V gene sequence: CDR1 MRHNA, CDR2 SNTAGT. This CDR3 reads CASSLERGSYEQYF. DNA of the CDR3: TGTGCCAGCAGTCTCGAGCGGGGTTCCTACGAGCAGTACTTC.

This clone was seen a single time. The V gene is TRBV13, the J gene TRBJ2-5; 7 nucleotides line up with TRBD1. The DNA end lines up better with TRBJ2-7; the J call may be wrong. CDR3 size: 15 residues. Germline V CDR1 and CDR2: PRHDT, FYEKMQ (reference sequence). The CDR3 region has the DNA TGTGCCAGCAGCAGGACAGGAGACCCTACCTACGAGCAGTACTTC. Its translation: CASSRTGDPTYEQYF.

This clone was recorded only once. The V call is TRBV28, the J call TRBJ2-7, with D tentatively TRBD2 (5 bases). Deletions cut 7 bases from V and 0 bases from J, with 37 bases between. Germline V gene sequence: CDR1 MDHEN, CDR2 SYDVKM. The CDR3 spans 22 residues. The CDR3 protein is CASNPGNSFRMKLINSSYEQYF. CDR3 bases: TGTGCCAGCAATCCGGGAAATTCTTTTCGGATGAAACTAATAAATAGCTCCTACGAGCAGTACTTC.

The rearrangement joins TRBV6-6 to TRBJ2-5; D is unclear. The V gene's germline CDR1 is MNHNY and CDR2 SVGAGI (reference sequence). Trimming stripped 7 bases from V and 0 bases from J, with 15 bases between. The CDR3 contains 15 residues. The CDR3 sequence: CASTTTTGDQETQYF. The CDR3 coding sequence is TGTGCCAGCACCACCACCACTGGAGACCAAGAGACCCAGTACTTC.

V is TRBV4-2 and J is TRBJ1-1; D unclear. The CDR3 totals 16 residues. The V end lost 1 base, the J end lost 5 bases, and 17 bases lay between the germline ends. The V gene's germline CDR1 is LGHNA and CDR2 YNFKEQ. DNA for the CDR3: TGTGCCAGCAGCCAAGTATTACAGATCGGTAAAACTGAAGCTTTCTTT. The encoded protein is CASSQVLQIGKTEAFF.

V and J are TRBV27 and TRBJ2-7; TRBD2 matches at 10 bases. The CDR3 contains 14 residues. Trimming cost V 8 bases and J 7 bases; bases outside gene matches: 11. Germline V gene lookup returns CDR1 MNHEY and CDR2 SMNVEV (reference sequence). This CDR3 reads CASLPELAGVEQYF. CDR3 nucleotides: TGTGCCAGCCTCCCTGAGCTAGCGGGGGTAGAGCAGTACTTC.

This rearrangement joins TRBV4-3 to TRBJ1-5; 7 nucleotides agree with TRBD1. This CDR3 has 15 amino acids. Per germline, CDR1 LGHNA and CDR2 YSLEER. V lost 1 base, J lost 4 bases, and 4 bases stayed unmatched. CDR3 protein: CASSQGSTGNQPQHF. Written as DNA, the CDR3 is TGCGCCAGCAGCCAAGGCTCGACAGGGAATCAGCCCCAGCATTTT.

The chain combines TRBV9 with TRBJ2-1, with D unclear. This CDR3 region has 17 residues. V was cut by 0 bases and J by 0 bases, with 13 bases left in between. In germline, CDR1 is SGDLS, CDR2 YYNGEE. CDR3 amino acids: CASSVVAVGLSYNEQFF. The DNA of the CDR3 is TGTGCCAGCAGCGTAGTAGCTGTGGGTCTCTCCTACAATGAGCAGTTCTTC.

Concerning this clone: An end of the junction differs from the germline gene, which may be a read error. V is TRBV7-9 and J is TRBJ1-4; 10 bases agree with TRBD1. The CDR3 has 15 amino acids. The germline CDR1 and CDR2 sequences are SEHNR and FQNEAQ (reference sequence). The DNA for the CDR3 is TGTTCCAGCAGCTCGGGACAGGGGAGGGATGAAAAACTGTTTTTT. Its protein product is CSSSSGQGRDEKLFF.

The J gene is TRBJ2-7, the V gene TRBV7-2, with D uncertain. With 5 bases removed from V and 4 bases from J, the gap between germline ends came to 9 bases. Germline CDR1 reads SGHTA; CDR2 reads FQGNSA. The CDR3 has 12 amino acids. The CDR3 bases are TGTGCCAGCAGCCTAGACGAGTACGAGCAGTACTTC. Its protein product is CASSLDEYEQYF.

This sequence joins TRBV6-1 and TRBJ2-1; 7 nucleotides line up with TRBD1. CDR1 and CDR2 from the germline V gene are MNHNS and SASEGT. The CDR3 is made up of 13 amino acids. V gave up 4 bases and J gave up 6 bases; unmatched junction bases: 3. This CDR3 reads CASSAGQRNEQFF. Written as DNA, the CDR3 is TGTGCCAGCAGTGCGGGACAGCGCAATGAGCAGTTCTTC.

This clone was found a few times. V and J are TRBV9 and TRBJ2-5; possible D gene TRBD1, 5 bases. The end of the DNA fits TRBJ2-7 better, so the J call may be wrong. From germline, CDR1 is SGDLS and CDR2 YYNGEE. The CDR3 sequence is 18 residues long. The CDR3 region has the DNA TGTGCCAGCAGCGTTGGCGCCACACAGGACACTAAACCCTACGAGCAGTACTTC. Translated, it gives CASSVGATQDTKPYEQYF.

V is TRBV5-1 and J is TRBJ1-2; D not resolved. This CDR3 region has 14 residues. Between the trimmed V and J ends, which lost 6 bases and 4 bases, there was a span of 16 bases. Per the germline V gene, CDR1 is SGHRS and CDR2 is YFSETQ. This chain's CDR3 is CASTPEGGPYGYTF. The CDR3 DNA is TGCGCCAGCACCCCTGAGGGAGGGCCCTATGGCTACACCTTC.

This clone was seen a few times. The chain is built from TRBV4-1 and TRBJ2-3, with D perhaps TRBD2 (6 bases). The germline CDR1 and CDR2 sequences are MGHRA and YSYEKL. This CDR3 spans 18 amino acids. The V end lost 4 bases, the J end lost 2 bases, and 22 bases lay between the germline ends. The CDR3 bases are TGCGCCAGCAGCCCAGTCCCGGGACTGCTAACTCCCACAGATACGCAGTATTTT. Translating it yields CASSPVPGLLTPTDTQYF.

V usage is TRBV5-6 and J usage is TRBJ2-2; 7 bases are shared with TRBD2. This CDR3 is 14 amino acids long. Germline-derived CDR1 and CDR2 are SGHDT and YYEEEE. V trimming: 7 bases; J trimming: 5 bases; junction bases outside the gene matches: 8. CDR3 in amino acids: CASRPWGGTGELFF. The CDR3 DNA reads as TGTGCCAGCCGCCCTTGGGGGGGAACCGGGGAGCTGTTTTTT.